A single sample is the source of the 27 T cell receptor beta chains below, sequenced in a study of naive and memory T cell subsets. The beta constant-region primer was an equimolar mix of two oligonucleotides covering TRBC1 and TRBC2. TCRdb reanalysed the UMI-ligation and nested PCR reads using MiXCR and keeps one entry per CDR3 protein. The table includes 77,000 or so distinct CDR3 sequences, about an eighth detected once. The sequenced sample consisted of central memory CD4+ T cells from blood. Source of these receptors: a human donor in good health.

This sequence joins TRBV6-1 and TRBJ1-5, with TRBD1 matching 8 bases. The CDR3 has 18 amino acids. V was clipped by 2 bases and J by 4 bases; unmatched bases: 13. CDR1 MNHNS and CDR2 SASEGT come from the germline V gene. The CDR3 sequence is CASSELRQGAGGNQPQHF. The CDR3, as DNA: TGTGCCAGCAGTGAACTAAGGCAGGGGGCGGGAGGGAATCAGCCCCAGCATTTT.

Ten or more counts support this clonotype. This chain links TRBV5-4 with TRBJ2-7, with 7 bases fitting TRBD1. CDR1 is SGHNT and CDR2 is YYREEE in the germline V gene (reference sequence). V was clipped by 0 bases and J by 3 bases; unmatched bases: 3. The CDR3 spans 14 residues. The CDR3 here is CASSLDNRGYEQYF. CDR3 in DNA: TGTGCCAGCAGCTTGGATAACAGGGGCTACGAGCAGTACTTC.

This clonotype was seen only a few times. The V and J genes are TRBV29-1 and TRBJ1-2; D is uncertain. The CDR3 totals 14 residues. Looked up from germline, CDR1 is SQVTM and CDR2 is ANQGSEA. Trimming stripped 7 bases from V and 3 bases from J, with 18 bases between. The CDR3: CSARGPQIHYGYTF. CDR3 nucleotides: TGCAGCGCCCGCGGGCCTCAAATTCACTATGGCTACACCTTC.

A note on this clonotype: At one of its ends the junction is not consistent with the germline gene, which may arise from a read error. The chain employs TRBV29-1 and TRBJ2-7, with TRBD1 as a possible D gene (6 bases). The CDR3 has 14 residues. Germline V CDR1 and CDR2: SQVTM, ANQGSEA. The DNA of the CDR3 is TGCAGCGTAGAAGTACAGGGTTTGCCCTACGAGCAGTACTTC. Its translation: CSVEVQGLPYEQYF.

The rearrangement links TRBV20-1 to TRBJ1-1; TRBD1 might be the D (5 bases). The ends were cut back, 4 bases at V and 8 bases at J, with 17 bases in the middle. CDR1 and CDR2 (germline): DFQATT, SNEGSKA (reference sequence). The CDR3 loop spans 13 amino acids. As DNA, the CDR3 is TGCAGTGCTATCCCCGGGGGGTCTCGGGAAGCTTTCTTT. Residues: CSAIPGGSREAFF.

This clonotype was seen a handful of times. This chain uses TRBV28 with TRBJ2-1; 11 bases agree with TRBD2. This CDR3 region has 16 residues. Germline V gene lookup returns CDR1 MDHEN and CDR2 SYDVKM. The V and J ends lost 7 bases and 5 bases, in that order; junction bases with no gene match: 10. CDR3 loop: CASNPVGTSGDNEQFF. In DNA form, the CDR3 reads TGTGCCAGCAATCCGGTCGGGACTAGCGGTGACAATGAGCAGTTCTTC.

This sequence joins TRBV5-1 and TRBJ2-1, with D tentatively TRBD1 (5 bases). Germline V lookup: CDR1 SGHRS, CDR2 YFSETQ. V was pared by 0 bases and J by 6 bases, with 16 bases between. The CDR3 is made up of 16 amino acids. This chain's CDR3 is CASSLVPTTGSNEQFF. CDR3 nucleotides: TGCGCCAGCAGCTTGGTACCAACCACAGGATCCAATGAGCAGTTCTTC.

The sample holds many counts of this clonotype. This chain joins TRBV7-2 and TRBJ2-5; the match to TRBD2 covers 12 bases. Germline trimming cut 4 bases from V and 5 bases from J; bases unmatched to any gene: 5. This CDR3 contains 15 residues. Germline V gene lookup returns CDR1 SGHTA and CDR2 FQGNSA. CDR3 region: CASSYTSGRSETQYF. CDR3 bases: TGTGCCAGCAGCTACACTAGCGGGAGGTCGGAGACCCAGTACTTC.

This clonotype was detected ten times or more. V is TRBV28 and J is TRBJ2-7; TRBD1 matches at 9 bases. The CDR3 runs 16 residues. Trimming removed 5 bases from V and 0 bases from J; junction bases left unmatched: 8. Germline assignment: CDR1 MDHEN and CDR2 SYDVKM. CDR3 nucleotides: TGTGCCAGCAGTCGACTGGGACAGGGATTCTCCTACGAGCAGTACTTC. Translation gives CASSRLGQGFSYEQYF. The variable domain in full, with the rest retrieved from reference TRBV28 and TRBJ2-7, is DVKVTQSSRYLVKRTGEKVFLECVQDMDHENMFWYRQDPGLGLRLIYFSYDVKMKEKGDIPEGYSVSREKKERFSLILESASTNQTSMYLCASSRLGQGFSYEQYFGPGTRLTVT.

In its sample, this clonotype was seen a few times. The V and J genes are TRBV6-2 or TRBV6-3 and TRBJ1-1, with D unresolved. V was shortened by 5 bases and J by 0 bases, with 13 bases between the two germline ends. Germline CDR1 MNHEY, CDR2 SVGEGT. This CDR3 contains 15 residues. CDR3 amino acids: CASSILTGMNTEAFF. CDR3 bases: TGTGCCAGCAGTATATTGACGGGGATGAACACTGAAGCTTTCTTT.

This clonotype was detected many times. The V gene is TRBV10-2, the J gene TRBJ2-7; tentatively, D is TRBD1 or TRBD2 (5 bases each). Germline V CDR1 and CDR2: WSHSY, SAAADI. V lost 8 bases to trimming and J lost 6 bases, with 14 bases between them. There are 12 residues in the CDR3. The CDR3 reads CASGNRGPEQYF. CDR3 DNA: TGCGCCAGCGGCAACCGGGGCCCCGAGCAGTACTTC.

This chain links TRBV3-1 with TRBJ2-1; TRBD2 aligns across 16 bases. The germline gives CDR1 LGHDT, CDR2 YNNKEL (reference sequence). There are 19 residues in the CDR3. Trimming removed 1 base from V and 3 bases from J; junction bases left unmatched: 6. The CDR3 region has the DNA TGTGCCAGCAGCCAAGCCGGGACTAGCGGGAGGGCAAGCTACAATGAGCAGTTCTTC. Encoded protein: CASSQAGTSGRASYNEQFF.

The chain employs TRBV2 and TRBJ1-5; a possible D gene is TRBD1 (5 bases). CDR3 length equals 15 residues. Trimming pared 6 bases from V and 0 bases from J, leaving 12 bases between. CDR1 and CDR2 (germline): SNHLY, FYNNEI. The CDR3 nucleotides are TGTGCCAGCAGCGACGGGACTGTTAGCAATCAGCCCCAGCATTTT. Amino acid sequence: CASSDGTVSNQPQHF.

V gene TRBV12-5 combines with J gene TRBJ2-3; TRBD2 matches at 7 bases. This CDR3 region has 14 residues. V trimming: 1 base; J trimming: 4 bases; junction bases outside the gene matches: 2. Germline assignment: CDR1 LGHNT and CDR2 FRNRAP. This CDR3 reads CASGLGGSADTQYF. The DNA for the CDR3 is TGTGCTAGTGGTTTGGGCGGGAGCGCAGATACGCAGTATTTT.

This clonotype was found many times. The gene calls are TRBV7-2 and TRBJ2-4; TRBD1 might be the D (6 bases). Germline CDR1 reads SGHTA; CDR2 reads FQGNSA. The CDR3 spans 16 residues. Deletions cut 1 base from V and 5 bases from J, with 15 bases between. The CDR3 sequence is CASSLGRGGIENIQYF. Written as DNA, the CDR3 is TGTGCCAGCAGCTTAGGCAGAGGGGGAATCGAAAACATTCAGTACTTC.

The chain uses TRBV29-1 and TRBJ1-4; 7 positions agree with TRBD1. V lost 0 bases, J lost 8 bases, and 6 bases stayed unmatched. CDR1 is SQVTM and CDR2 is ANQGSEA in the germline V gene. This CDR3 spans 14 amino acids. This CDR3 is CSVEDDRAGEKLFF. The DNA for the CDR3 is TGCAGCGTTGAAGATGACAGGGCTGGCGAAAAACTGTTTTTT.

This clonotype was recorded many times. The rearrangement links TRBV9 to TRBJ2-1; a weak D match, TRBD1 (5 bases). Germline CDR1 is SGDLS and CDR2 is YYNGEE. Trimming took off 0 bases at V and 4 bases at J, with 17 bases between the two ends. The CDR3 contains 17 residues. The DNA of the CDR3 is TGTGCCAGCAGCGTAGGAAAGGAATGGGGCCTTTACAATGAGCAGTTCTTC. It encodes CASSVGKEWGLYNEQFF.

This clonotype appeared many times. The rearrangement links TRBV20-1 to TRBJ1-5; maybe TRBD1 (6 bases). The germline V gene has CDR1 DFQATT and CDR2 SNEGSKA (reference sequence). The CDR3 is made up of 15 amino acids. Trimming pared 6 bases from V and 2 bases from J, leaving 17 bases between. The chain's CDR3 is CSALFKGGGNQPQHF. Here the CDR3 DNA reads TGCAGTGCCTTGTTCAAGGGGGGAGGCAATCAGCCCCAGCATTTT.

This clonotype came up a few times. The chain joins TRBV6-5 to TRBJ2-7; weak D call: TRBD1 (6 bases). V lost 0 bases, J lost 7 bases, and 16 bases lay in between. This CDR3 spans 15 amino acids. Per germline, CDR1 MNHEY and CDR2 SVGAGI. The DNA of the CDR3 is TGTGCCAGCAGTTACTCGGTGACAGGTCGCGGGGAGCAGTACTTC. Amino acids: CASSYSVTGRGEQYF.

This clonotype has a handful of counts. V gene TRBV12-3 or TRBV12-4 combines with J gene TRBJ2-1; 8 bases line up with TRBD2. V was clipped by 4 bases and J by 4 bases; unmatched bases: 12. The CDR3 consists of 17 residues. DNA for the CDR3: TGTGCCAGCAGTTCCCCGGGGGGGCACGGCCCTTACAATGAGCAGTTCTTC. This gives the protein CASSSPGGHGPYNEQFF.

This clonotype has only a few counts. The chain links TRBV20-1 to TRBJ1-2, with a weak D call TRBD1 (5 bases). The V end was cut by 0 bases, the J end by 4 bases, with 24 bases between. This CDR3 is built from 18 residues. Germline CDR1 and CDR2: DFQATT and SNEGSKA (reference sequence). The CDR3 is CSAREPLGGIPLAYGYTF. As DNA, the CDR3 is TGCAGTGCTAGAGAGCCCCTGGGGGGAATTCCCCTAGCCTATGGCTACACCTTC.

The genes are TRBV7-8 and TRBJ2-7; TRBD2 aligns across 11 bases. Trimming cost V 6 bases and J 4 bases; bases outside gene matches: 5. The CDR3 runs to 14 residues. Looked up from germline, CDR1 is SGHVS and CDR2 is FQNEAQ. CDR3 DNA: TGTGCCAGCAGAACCGGGACTAGCGGTTACGAGCAGTACTTC. Translation: CASRTGTSGYEQYF.

This clonotype has more than one count but fewer than ten. This chain uses TRBV30 with TRBJ2-2; perhaps D is TRBD1 or TRBD2 (5 bases each). The CDR3 has 14 amino acids. V lost 3 bases and J 6 bases, leaving 14 bases between the germline ends. Germline CDR1 is GTSNPN and CDR2 is SVGIG (reference sequence). For the CDR3, the DNA is TGTGCCTGGAGCACTTCAGGGAGCCCCGGGGAGCTGTTTTTT. Encoded protein: CAWSTSGSPGELFF.

The chain uses TRBV5-4 and TRBJ1-2, with no clear D. Germline CDR1 and CDR2: SGHNT and YYREEE (reference sequence). Trimming took off 0 bases at V and 4 bases at J, with 10 bases between the two ends. The CDR3 sequence is 14 residues long. The CDR3 spells CASSLALSGYGYTF. The CDR3 DNA reads as TGTGCCAGCAGCTTGGCCCTATCAGGCTATGGCTACACCTTC.

The chain is built from TRBV12-3 or TRBV12-4 and TRBJ1-5, with 8 bases matching TRBD1. V lost 6 bases, J lost 7 bases, and 17 bases stayed unmatched. The CDR3 totals 17 residues. CDR3 in DNA: TGTGCCAGCAGCCACCCGGGACAGGTCGGGAGACAACAGCCCCAGCATTTT. This codes for CASSHPGQVGRQQPQHF.

This clonotype was seen more than once but under ten times. The genes are TRBV6-1 and TRBJ2-1; 8 bases are shared with TRBD2. The CDR3 is 14 amino acids. Germline V gene sequence: CDR1 MNHNS, CDR2 SASEGT. V lost 7 bases, J lost 5 bases, and 7 bases stayed unmatched. In DNA form, the CDR3 reads TGTGCCAGCACTACAGGACTAGCCGACAATGAGCAGTTCTTC. Translated: CASTTGLADNEQFF.

Ten or more counts support this clonotype. The chain is built from TRBV19 and TRBJ1-2; the match to TRBD1 covers 10 bases. V shed 4 bases and J 6 bases; nucleotides not matched to a gene: 2. From germline, CDR1 is LNHDA and CDR2 SQIVND (reference sequence). This CDR3 contains 13 residues. The CDR3 nucleotides are TGTGCCAGTAGTACCGGGACAGGGGATGGCTACACCTTC. Translating it yields CASSTGTGDGYTF.